The 25 T cell receptor beta chains below were found in one sample sequenced in a study of PD-1 blockade in classical Hodgkin lymphoma (dated by TCRdb to the early 2020s). What this sample's time point label stands for: cycle 2 day 1 (C2D1) of nivolumab. Every trial patient had relapsed following autologous stem cell transplantation, and prior brentuximab vedotin exposure was what differed among cohorts A, B and C. The protocol used for the library was the immunoSEQ multiplex PCR assay. TCRdb's version of the immuneACCESS table is confined to in-frame rearrangements and falls short of the full clone set. An unresolved V gene accounts for under half of the shortfall where checked; the remainder is of unknown origin. This sample gives around 91,000 clones in total; roughly four fifths of them show up just once. The ten largest account for roughly 15% of the sample. This specimen consisted of peripheral blood mononuclear cells (PBMCs), obtained before the second cycle of nivolumab. The origin of the receptors is a human donor with classical Hodgkin lymphoma.

This clone was observed a few times. V gene TRBV11-2 combines with J gene TRBJ2-1; D is perhaps TRBD2 (6 bases). Germline CDR1 and CDR2: SGHAT and FQNNGV. This CDR3 has 17 amino acids. The ends were cut back, 5 bases at V and 2 bases at J, with 19 bases in the middle. CDR3 loop: CASSLRAAGGPYNEQFF. The CDR3 nucleotides read TGTGCCAGCAGCCTTAGGGCGGCCGGGGGTCCCTACAATGAGCAGTTCTTC.

This chain joins TRBV5-1 and TRBJ2-3; the match to TRBD1 covers 8 bases. CDR3 size: 15 residues. Germline CDR1 and CDR2: SGHRS and YFSETQ. V trimming: 4 bases; J trimming: 4 bases; junction bases outside the gene matches: 8. This CDR3 is CASSQGQARPDTQYF. CDR3 sequence (DNA): TGCGCCAGCAGCCAGGGACAGGCCCGTCCAGATACGCAGTATTTT. The full variable domain, in which reference TRBV5-1 and TRBJ2-3 provide the parts outside the CDR3, is KAGVTQTPRYLIKTRGQQVTLSCSPISGHRSVSWYQQTPGQGLQFLFEYFSETQRNKGNFPGRFSGRQFSNSRSEMNVSTLELGDSALYLCASSQGQARPDTQYFGPGTRLTVL.

DNA of the CDR3: TGTGCCAGCTCACGGGGGCTGGACGCTGAAGCTTTCTTT. Translated, it gives CASSRGLDAEAFF. This chain links TRBV18 with TRBJ1-1; possibly TRBD1 for D (6 bases). Germline V lookup: CDR1 KGHSH, CDR2 LQKENI. Trimming stripped 4 bases from V and 6 bases from J, with 12 bases between. The CDR3 loop spans 13 amino acids.

The CDR3 DNA reads TGTGCCAGCAGCCTCCGGCGGGGGGCTCGGGGCAATGAGCAGTTCTTC. Translated, it gives CASSLRRGARGNEQFF. The V call is TRBV7-8, the J call TRBJ2-1; 8 positions agree with TRBD2. Germline trimming cut 5 bases from V and 6 bases from J; bases unmatched to any gene: 12. Per germline, CDR1 SGHVS and CDR2 FQNEAQ. This CDR3 is 16 amino acids long.

The chain recombines TRBV4-3 with TRBJ1-2; the D is unclear. Germline V gene lookup returns CDR1 LGHNA and CDR2 YSLEER. Deletions cut 0 bases from V and 4 bases from J, with 18 bases between. CDR3 length equals 17 residues. CDR3 loop: CASSQDWRTRPLYGYTF. CDR3 coding DNA: TGCGCCAGCAGCCAAGATTGGAGGACCCGACCCCTCTATGGCTACACCTTC.

There are a few counts of this clone. The V gene is TRBV6-7, the J gene TRBJ2-1, with 12 bases that match TRBD2. TRBV6-7 is an ORF, and what it does is uncertain. The CDR3 has 21 amino acids. The trim removed 2 bases at V and 3 bases at J, leaving 17 bases unmatched. CDR3 amino acids: CASSYPILERLAGVFYNEQFF. CDR3 nucleotides: TGTGCCAGCAGTTACCCGATCCTGGAGAGACTAGCGGGAGTTTTCTACAATGAGCAGTTCTTC.

This clone was counted only a few times. CDR3 sequence (DNA): TGTGCCAGCAGCGTAGAACCCTTGGGCAATGAGCAGTTCTTC. Its protein product is CASSVEPLGNEQFF. The V and J genes are TRBV9 and TRBJ2-1; D is ambiguous. Deletions cut 0 bases from V and 6 bases from J, with 10 bases between. CDR3 length equals 14 residues. In germline, CDR1 is SGDLS, CDR2 YYNGEE.

This sequence joins TRBV7-9 and TRBJ2-5, with 10 bases matching TRBD2. With 3 bases clipped from V and 3 bases from J, the junction kept 4 bases outside the gene matches. Germline lookup yields CDR1 SEHNR and CDR2 FQNEAQ (reference sequence). The CDR3 is 15 residues long. For the CDR3, the DNA is TGTGCCAGCAGCTTCTGGACTAGCGGAGAAGAGACCCAGTACTTC. The encoded protein is CASSFWTSGEETQYF.

Relative to its sample, this clone is medium-sized (0.01 to 0.1%). The rearrangement links TRBV10-3 to TRBJ1-1; 7 bases match TRBD1. CDR3 length equals 14 residues. Germline V lookup: CDR1 ENHRY, CDR2 SYGVKD. J lost 1 base, V lost 8 bases, and 7 bases had no gene match. CDR3 sequence reads: CAIQRGLENTEAFF. In nucleotides, the CDR3 is TGTGCCATCCAGAGGGGGCTCGAGAACACTGAAGCTTTCTTT.

The table lists this clone with a count of one. The V call is TRBV18, the J call TRBJ1-4; possibly TRBD1 for D (5 bases). This CDR3 comprises 15 residues. Germline assignment: CDR1 KGHSH and CDR2 LQKENI. With 3 bases removed from V and 3 bases from J, the gap between germline ends came to 11 bases. The DNA of the CDR3 is TGTGCCAGCTCACCGGACGGAGGGGCTAATGAAAAACTGTTTTTT. This translates into CASSPDGGANEKLFF.

V and J are TRBV28 and TRBJ1-5; D gene ambiguous. Trimming shortened V by 6 bases and J by 2 bases, and 8 bases separated the two germline ends. Germline V CDR1 and CDR2: MDHEN, SYDVKM. This CDR3 contains 13 residues. The CDR3 here is CASRTWGNQPQHF. The CDR3 DNA is TGTGCCAGCAGGACGTGGGGCAATCAGCCCCAGCATTTT.

This chain uses TRBV7-2 with TRBJ2-3; 9 bases fit TRBD2. This CDR3 has 17 amino acids. V gave up 0 bases and J gave up 1 base; unmatched junction bases: 5. CDR1 is SGHTA and CDR2 is FQGNSA in the germline V gene. The CDR3 reads CASSLANGGRGTDTQYF. The CDR3 DNA reads as TGTGCCAGCAGCTTAGCGAATGGCGGGAGGGGCACAGATACGCAGTATTTT.

A single count supports this clone. The J gene is TRBJ2-1, the V gene TRBV19, with 7 bases that match TRBD2. CDR1 is LNHDA, CDR2 SQIVND, per germline (reference sequence). Unmatched junction bases numbered 11, after V lost 7 bases and J lost 5 bases. The CDR3 spans 15 residues. The CDR3 loop reads CASKGLAGEDNEQFF. The CDR3 DNA follows: TGTGCCAGTAAAGGTTTGGCGGGGGAAGACAATGAGCAGTTCTTC.

This clone has only a few counts. The sample has other DNA sequences that encode this CDR3 too. The chain uses TRBV10-3 and TRBJ1-5, with D uncertain. CDR3 length: 12 residues. Between the trimmed V and J ends, which lost 0 bases and 7 bases, there was a span of 4 bases. Germline lookup yields CDR1 ENHRY and CDR2 SYGVKD. The CDR3 loop is CAISESGQPQHF. CDR3 bases: TGTGCCATCAGTGAGTCGGGACAGCCCCAGCATTTT.

The chain recombines TRBV5-1 with TRBJ2-3; D is perhaps TRBD2 (6 bases). V was trimmed by 4 bases and J by 2 bases, leaving 14 bases between them. The CDR3 length is 15 residues. Germline V lookup: CDR1 SGHRS, CDR2 YFSETQ. The CDR3 DNA follows: TGCGCCAGCAGCCCTCGCGGGGCCACCACAGATACGCAGTATTTT. Encoded protein: CASSPRGATTDTQYF.

This clone showed up just once. This chain joins TRBV2 and TRBJ2-1; TRBD2 matches at 8 bases. CDR1 and CDR2 from the germline V gene are SNHLY and FYNNEI. This CDR3 region has 16 residues. Losses at the gene ends were 4 bases for V and 2 bases for J; bases not matched to a gene: 7. The CDR3 region has the DNA TGTGCCAGCAGTGCGGGAGGGCCGATTACCTACAATGAGCAGTTCTTC. This codes for CASSAGGPITYNEQFF.

The rearrangement uses TRBV19 and TRBJ2-7; maybe TRBD1 (6 bases). V dropped 9 bases and J dropped 0 bases, with 15 bases sitting between them. The CDR3 has 14 residues. CDR1 and CDR2 from the germline V gene are LNHDA and SQIVND (reference sequence). The CDR3 is CASALDSSSYEQYF. The CDR3 region has the DNA TGTGCCAGCGCCCTGGACAGTTCCTCCTACGAGCAGTACTTC.

This clone was seen a handful of times. The V call is TRBV28, the J call TRBJ1-1, with D perhaps TRBD1 (5 bases). Germline V lookup: CDR1 MDHEN, CDR2 SYDVKM. The CDR3 has 12 residues. V shed 2 bases and J shed 10 bases, with 11 bases lying between them. CDR3 nucleotides: TGTGCCAGCAGTTTAGTTAGGGACGTAGCTTTCTTT. Amino acids: CASSLVRDVAFF.

The rearrangement uses TRBV19 and TRBJ2-7, with D perhaps being TRBD1 or TRBD2 (5 bases each). The CDR3 extends over 15 amino acids. Trimming shortened V by 3 bases and J by 1 base, and 13 bases separated the two germline ends. Looked up from germline, CDR1 is LNHDA and CDR2 is SQIVND (reference sequence). The DNA for the CDR3 is TGTGCCAGTAGTATGTATGGGACCTCTTCCTACGAGCAGTACTTC. This gives the protein CASSMYGTSSYEQYF. The variable domain in full, with the rest retrieved from reference TRBV19 and TRBJ2-7, is DGGITQSPKYLFRKEGQNVTLSCEQNLNHDAMYWYRQDPGQGLRLIYYSQIVNDFQKGDIAEGYSVSREKKESFPLTVTSAQKNPTAFYLCASSMYGTSSYEQYFGPGTRLTVT.

This chain joins TRBV15 and TRBJ2-3; 10 positions agree with TRBD2. The germline V gene has CDR1 LNHNV and CDR2 YYDKDF (reference sequence). CDR3 length: 18 residues. J was trimmed by 1 base and V by 5 bases; bases with no gene match: 12. For the CDR3, the DNA is TGTGCCACCAGCGCTCCCAGCGGGAGGGCCGGGGGCACAGATACGCAGTATTTT. Residues: CATSAPSGRAGGTDTQYF. Full variable domain (missing parts from reference TRBV15 and TRBJ2-3): DAMVIQNPRYQVTQFGKPVTLSCSQTLNHNVMYWYQQKSSQAPKLLFHYYDKDFNNEADTPDNFQSRRPNTSFCFLDIRSPGLGDTAMYLCATSAPSGRAGGTDTQYFGPGTRLTVL.

The genes are TRBV11-2 and TRBJ1-3, with a weak D call TRBD1 (6 bases). The CDR3 is 15 residues long. Germline CDR1 is SGHAT and CDR2 is FQNNGV. Between the trimmed V and J ends, which lost 6 bases and 0 bases, there was a span of 12 bases. The CDR3 nucleotides read TGTGCCAGCAGTTCGGACAGCCTCTCTGGAAACACCATATATTTT. Amino acids: CASSSDSLSGNTIYF.

V gene TRBV5-1 combines with J gene TRBJ2-3, with 10 nucleotides matching TRBD2. The CDR3 is 16 amino acids. V was pared by 2 bases and J by 4 bases, with 7 bases of the junction left unmatched. Per the germline V gene, CDR1 is SGHRS and CDR2 is YFSETQ. The CDR3 spells CASSFLGLAAADTQYF. The CDR3 region has the DNA TGCGCCAGCAGCTTCCTCGGACTAGCGGCGGCAGATACGCAGTATTTT.

This rearrangement joins TRBV4-2 to TRBJ2-5; 8 positions agree with TRBD2. The CDR3 runs 15 residues. With 1 base clipped from V and 3 bases from J, the junction kept 4 bases outside the gene matches. CDR1 and CDR2 (germline): LGHNA, YNFKEQ. The CDR3 DNA follows: TGTGCCAGCAGCCAAGTAGGGACTAGGGAAGAGACCCAGTACTTC. Residues: CASSQVGTREETQYF.

With regard to this clone: Other DNA sequences of this sample code for an identical CDR3. This chain connects TRBV10-3 to TRBJ1-5; D might be TRBD1 (5 bases). Germline CDR1 is ENHRY and CDR2 is SYGVKD. Trimming removed 3 bases at V and 4 bases at J, with 7 bases between. The CDR3 totals 13 residues. Here the CDR3 DNA reads TGTGCCATCAGTGACGGGGGAAATCAGCCCCAGCATTTT. Translating gives CAISDGGNQPQHF.

This clone was detected a few times. The chain uses TRBV19 and TRBJ2-2; D ambiguous. V lost 4 bases to trimming and J lost 5 bases, with 5 bases between them. The germline V gene encodes CDR1 LNHDA and CDR2 SQIVND (reference sequence). This CDR3 has 12 amino acids. The CDR3 nucleotides read TGTGCCAGTAGTAGCCTGACCGGGGAGCTGTTTTTT. Its translation is CASSSLTGELFF.